What follows are 6 T cell receptor beta chains derived from one specimen sequenced in a study of shared clonotypes between healthy human individuals. Here immunoSEQ multiplex PCR was the method, and the copy in TCRdb shows in-frame clones only, minus some. The profile shows roughly 2.4 million clones, more than 90% of them singletons. The sequenced material came from naive CD4+ T cells sorted from blood. Regarding subset: CD45RA+ positively selected. The receptors here all came from a young man in good health.

The CDR3 region is CASSPTGQSYEQYF. CDR3 DNA sequence: TGTGCCAGCAGCCCGACGGGACAGAGCTACGAGCAGTACTTC. The V gene is TRBV28, the J gene TRBJ2-7; 7 positions agree with TRBD1. Losses at the gene ends were 6 bases for V and 3 bases for J; bases not matched to a gene: 8. This CDR3 has 14 residues. Per germline, CDR1 MDHEN and CDR2 SYDVKM.

This chain joins TRBV5-1 and TRBJ2-5, with 8 nucleotides matching TRBD1. This CDR3 is built from 15 residues. The V gene's germline CDR1 is SGHRS and CDR2 YFSETQ. The junction had 11 bases not matched to a gene; V was cut back by 6 bases and J by 4 bases. CDR3 amino acids: CASTNAQGVGETQYF. CDR3 sequence (DNA): TGCGCCAGCACCAATGCACAGGGGGTCGGAGAGACCCAGTACTTC.

The rearrangement links TRBV7-2 to TRBJ2-1, with TRBD2 matching over 10 bases. With V trimmed by 5 bases and J by 0 bases, 1 base remained unmatched. Germline lookup yields CDR1 SGHTA and CDR2 FQGNSA. The CDR3 has 15 amino acids. CDR3: CASSASGSSYNEQFF. CDR3 bases: TGTGCCAGCAGCGCTAGCGGGAGCTCCTACAATGAGCAGTTCTTC. The variable domain in full, completed from reference TRBV7-2 and TRBJ2-1, reads GAGVSQSPSNKVTEKGKDVELRCDPISGHTALYWYRQSLGQGLEFLIYFQGNSAPDKSGLPSDRFSAERTGGSVSTLTIQRTQQEDSAVYLCASSASGSSYNEQFFGPGTRLTVL.

The gene calls are TRBV10-1 and TRBJ2-3, with 9 bases fitting TRBD2. CDR3 length: 13 residues. The germline gives CDR1 WNHNN, CDR2 SYGVQD (reference sequence). Losses at the gene ends were 2 bases for V and 12 bases for J; bases not matched to a gene: 6. The CDR3 nucleotides are TGCGCCAGCAGTGAGCCTGGACTAGCGTATCAGTATTTT. Its translation: CASSEPGLAYQYF.

The rearrangement joins TRBV5-1 to TRBJ2-1, with TRBD2 identical over 10 bases. The CDR3 is 17 residues long. V was clipped by 2 bases and J by 8 bases; unmatched bases: 13. Germline loops: CDR1 SGHRS, CDR2 YFSETQ. The CDR3 loop reads CASSFLAGELGGDEQFF. CDR3 bases: TGCGCCAGCAGCTTCCTAGCGGGGGAGCTCGGAGGCGATGAGCAGTTCTTC.

The V and J genes are TRBV7-2 and TRBJ2-5; 7 bases line up with TRBD2. The CDR3 is 15 residues long. Trimming cost V 5 bases and J 0 bases; bases outside gene matches: 6. The germline V gene encodes CDR1 SGHTA and CDR2 FQGNSA. Written as DNA, the CDR3 is TGTGCCAGCAGCCTGGGAGGGTTCGACCAAGAGACCCAGTACTTC. Its protein product is CASSLGGFDQETQYF.